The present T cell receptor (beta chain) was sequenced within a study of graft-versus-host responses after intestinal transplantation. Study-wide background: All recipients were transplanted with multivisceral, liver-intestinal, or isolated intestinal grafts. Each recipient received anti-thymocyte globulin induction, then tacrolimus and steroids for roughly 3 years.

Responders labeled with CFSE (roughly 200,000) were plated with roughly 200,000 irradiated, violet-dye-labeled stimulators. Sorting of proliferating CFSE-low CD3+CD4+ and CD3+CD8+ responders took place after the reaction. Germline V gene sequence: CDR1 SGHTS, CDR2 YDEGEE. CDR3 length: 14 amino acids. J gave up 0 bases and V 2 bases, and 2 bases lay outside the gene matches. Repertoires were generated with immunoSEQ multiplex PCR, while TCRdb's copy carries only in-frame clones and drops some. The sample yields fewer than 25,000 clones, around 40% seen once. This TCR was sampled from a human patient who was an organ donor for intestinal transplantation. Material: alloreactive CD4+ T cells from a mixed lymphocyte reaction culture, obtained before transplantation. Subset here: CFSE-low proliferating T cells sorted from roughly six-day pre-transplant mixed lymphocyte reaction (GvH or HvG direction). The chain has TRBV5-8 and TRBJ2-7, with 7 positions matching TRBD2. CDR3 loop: CASSFGLGSYEQYF. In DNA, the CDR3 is TGTGCCAGCAGCTTCGGACTAGGCTCCTACGAGCAGTACTTC.